This T cell receptor beta chain was sequenced during a study of CD8+ T cells in alopecia areata. As for the study in general: Each day, treated patients took oral tofacitinib twice, at 5 to 10 mg per dose. Study-level points and caveats: Against the mouse data, patients shared TCRs less clearly, possibly for HLA reasons. Scalp specimens additionally yield sequences from normal skin's resident alphabeta T cells.

This clone has more than one count but fewer than ten. Its antigen is not known. Extracted from the samples, RNA was reverse transcribed into cDNA to serve as the sequencing template. The data were produced by immunoSEQ multiplex PCR, yet TCRdb's version contains in-frame clones alone and is incomplete. The sample contains 60,000 to 70,000 clones, 45% to 50% of which appear only once. A FACSAria was used to sort CD4+ and CD8+ T cells. These cells came from PBMCs. The CDR3 sequence is 14 residues long. The V segment lost 6 bases and the J segment 6 bases; nucleotides outside the gene matches: 5. CDR1 and CDR2 from the germline V gene are MGHDK and SYGVNS.

V gene TRBV25-1 combines with J gene TRBJ2-3; TRBD2 matches at 11 bases. Sequenced here: CD8+ T cells sorted from blood, sampled at week 0. The sequence derives from a human donor with alopecia areata. The CDR3 sequence is CASRGLAVLDTQYF. The CDR3 DNA follows: TGTGCCAGCAGGGGACTAGCGGTTCTGGATACGCAGTATTTT. The whole variable domain, remainder taken from reference TRBV25-1 and TRBJ2-3, is EADIYQTPRYLVIGTGKKITLECSQTMGHDKMYWYQQDPGMELHLIHYSYGVNSTEKGDLSSESTVSRIRTEHFPLTLESARPSHTSQYLCASRGLAVLDTQYFGPGTRLTVL.